This is a list of T cell receptor beta chains from one sample in a study of blood T cell repertoires in COVID-19. The data were produced by immunoSEQ multiplex PCR, yet TCRdb's version contains in-frame clones alone and is incomplete. The sample yields about 210,000 clones, 89% seen once. Sequencing input: peripheral blood. These receptors all come from a woman in her thirties or forties with acute or convalescent COVID-19. The CDR3 runs from the conserved cysteine through the conserved F or W. A D gene is named only where the DNA matches it firmly. Clone size is stated in some rows and not others, as once, few, many or a class when expanded.

d_gene: .
abundance: .
j_gene: TRBJ1-3
v_gene: TRBV30
CDR3aa: CAWSLSPAGRQFYGNTIYF
CDR3nt: TGTGCCTGGAGTCTATCCCCGGCGGGACGGCAGTTTTATGGAAACACCATATATTTT

d_gene: TRBD1
abundance: few
j_gene: TRBJ1-2
v_gene: TRBV19
CDR3aa: CASSISTGGTYGYTF
CDR3nt: TGTGCCAGTAGTATTTCAACAGGGGGGACCTATGGCTACACCTTC

d_gene: TRBD1
abundance: .
j_gene: TRBJ1-2
v_gene: TRBV10-1
CDR3aa: CASSDGTANYGYTF
CDR3nt: TGCGCCAGCAGTGACGGGACAGCTAACTATGGCTACACCTTC

d_gene: TRBD1
abundance: .
j_gene: TRBJ1-3
v_gene: TRBV30
CDR3aa: CAWTGGQDTIYF
CDR3nt: TGTGCCTGGACCGGGGGACAGGACACCATATATTTT

d_gene: .
abundance: .
j_gene: TRBJ1-6
v_gene: TRBV6-5
CDR3aa: CASGWVESPLHF
CDR3nt: TGTGCCTCAGGGTGGGTGGAATCACCCCTCCACTTT

d_gene: TRBD1
abundance: .
j_gene: TRBJ2-5
v_gene: TRBV3-1/TRBV3-2
CDR3aa: CASSLPQGLETQYF
CDR3nt: TGTGCCAGCAGCTTACCACAGGGGCTGGAGACCCAGTACTTC

d_gene: TRBD2
abundance: .
j_gene: TRBJ2-1
v_gene: TRBV9
CDR3aa: CASSPRGLAAYNEQFF
CDR3nt: TGTGCCAGCAGCCCAAGAGGGCTAGCGGCCTACAATGAGCAGTTCTTC

d_gene: TRBD2
abundance: .
j_gene: TRBJ2-1
v_gene: TRBV5-6
CDR3aa: CASSYPLGLGEDNEQFF
CDR3nt: TGTGCCAGCAGCTATCCATTGGGACTAGGAGAAGACAATGAGCAGTTCTTC

d_gene: TRBD2
abundance: .
j_gene: TRBJ2-3
v_gene: TRBV30
CDR3aa: CAWSVSSGGTDTQYF
CDR3nt: TGTGCCTGGAGTGTGTCTAGCGGGGGTACAGATACGCAGTATTTT

d_gene: .
abundance: .
j_gene: TRBJ2-1
v_gene: TRBV5-1
CDR3aa: CASSFDGSSYNEQFF
CDR3nt: TGCGCCAGCAGCTTCGACGGGAGCTCCTACAATGAGCAGTTCTTC

d_gene: .
abundance: .
j_gene: TRBJ2-3
v_gene: TRBV2
CDR3aa: CASSEEGRGDTQYF
CDR3nt: TGTGCCAGCAGTGAAGAGGGGCGGGGAGATACGCAGTATTTT

d_gene: TRBD1
abundance: .
j_gene: TRBJ1-2
v_gene: TRBV25-1
CDR3aa: CASSESGGQANYGYTF
CDR3nt: TGTGCCAGCAGTGAATCGGGGGGACAGGCTAACTATGGCTACACCTTC

d_gene: TRBD2
abundance: .
j_gene: TRBJ2-3
v_gene: TRBV2
CDR3aa: CASSEGRGGITDTQYF
CDR3nt: TGTGCCAGCAGTGAAGGGCGGGGGGGAATCACAGATACGCAGTATTTT

d_gene: .
abundance: .
j_gene: TRBJ1-5
v_gene: TRBV12-3/TRBV12-4
CDR3aa: CASSLVPQPQHF
CDR3nt: TGTGCCAGCAGTTTAGTTCCGCAGCCCCAGCATTTT

d_gene: .
abundance: .
j_gene: TRBJ1-1
v_gene: TRBV5-1
CDR3aa: CASSLEGTPDTEAFF
CDR3nt: TGCGCCAGCAGCTTGGAAGGGACTCCGGACACTGAAGCTTTCTTT

d_gene: .
abundance: .
j_gene: TRBJ1-4
v_gene: TRBV30
CDR3aa: CAWGAGSNEKLFF
CDR3nt: TGTGCCTGGGGCGCAGGTAGTAATGAAAAACTGTTTTTT

d_gene: TRBD1
abundance: .
j_gene: TRBJ1-1
v_gene: TRBV6-5
CDR3aa: CASSYWDGQGYTEAFF
CDR3nt: TGTGCCAGCAGTTACTGGGATGGACAGGGCTACACTGAAGCTTTCTTT

d_gene: .
abundance: .
j_gene: TRBJ1-5
v_gene: TRBV21-1
CDR3aa: CASSKGASNQPQHF
CDR3nt: TGTGCCAGCAGCAAGGGAGCTAGCAATCAGCCCCAGCATTTT

d_gene: TRBD1
abundance: .
j_gene: TRBJ1-1
v_gene: TRBV19
CDR3aa: CASRVGQGSAEAFF
CDR3nt: TGTGCCAGTAGAGTAGGACAGGGTAGCGCTGAAGCTTTCTTT

d_gene: TRBD1
abundance: .
j_gene: TRBJ1-2
v_gene: TRBV10-2
CDR3aa: CASEGGTGATWGYTF
CDR3nt: TGCGCCAGCGAAGGAGGGACAGGGGCGACCTGGGGCTACACCTTC

d_gene: .
abundance: many
j_gene: TRBJ1-5
v_gene: TRBV24-1
CDR3aa: CATRGRPQHF
CDR3nt: TGTGCCACCAGGGGCAGACCCCAGCATTTT

d_gene: .
abundance: .
j_gene: TRBJ2-1
v_gene: TRBV6-5
CDR3aa: CASRGAFSYNEQFF
CDR3nt: TGTGCCAGCAGGGGGGCTTTCTCCTACAATGAGCAGTTCTTC

d_gene: .
abundance: .
j_gene: TRBJ1-3
v_gene: TRBV15
CDR3aa: CATSRGGGGNTIYF
CDR3nt: TGTGCCACCAGCAGAGGAGGCGGTGGAAACACCATATATTTT

d_gene: .
abundance: .
j_gene: TRBJ2-1
v_gene: TRBV24-1
CDR3aa: CATSDSEPGHYNEQFF
CDR3nt: TGTGCCACCAGTGATTCTGAGCCGGGTCACTACAATGAGCAGTTCTTC

d_gene: .
abundance: .
j_gene: TRBJ1-1
v_gene: TRBV18
CDR3aa: CASSPRVQGKNTEAFF
CDR3nt: TGTGCCAGCTCACCACGGGTCCAGGGAAAGAACACTGAAGCTTTCTTT

d_gene: TRBD1
abundance: .
j_gene: TRBJ1-4
v_gene: TRBV18
CDR3aa: CASSRGQDYEKLFF
CDR3nt: TGTGCCAGCTCACGTGGACAGGATTATGAAAAACTGTTTTTT

d_gene: .
abundance: .
j_gene: TRBJ1-2
v_gene: TRBV27
CDR3aa: CASSPRGAYGYTF
CDR3nt: TGTGCCAGCAGCCCACGGGGAGCCTATGGCTACACCTTC

d_gene: TRBD2
abundance: .
j_gene: TRBJ2-6
v_gene: TRBV14
CDR3aa: CASSPRREGAGGANVLTF
CDR3nt: TGTGCCAGCAGCCCCCGGCGGGAGGGGGCCGGAGGGGCCAACGTCCTGACTTTC

d_gene: .
abundance: .
j_gene: TRBJ1-2
v_gene: TRBV2
CDR3aa: CASSERGAHYGYTF
CDR3nt: TGTGCCAGCAGTGAACGGGGGGCGCACTATGGCTACACCTTC

d_gene: .
abundance: .
j_gene: TRBJ1-1
v_gene: TRBV7-9
CDR3aa: CASSLGGPRLNTEAFF
CDR3nt: TGTGCCAGCAGCTTAGGGGGGCCCAGATTGAACACTGAAGCTTTCTTT

d_gene: .
abundance: .
j_gene: TRBJ1-2
v_gene: TRBV10-3
CDR3aa: CAISRDMAYTF
CDR3nt: TGTGCCATCAGCCGGGACATGGCCTACACCTTC

d_gene: .
abundance: many
j_gene: TRBJ1-1
v_gene: TRBV18
CDR3aa: CASSPRTLVSGSNTEAFF
CDR3nt: TGTGCCAGCTCACCCAGGACACTTGTCTCAGGGTCGAACACTGAAGCTTTCTTT

d_gene: .
abundance: .
j_gene: TRBJ1-1
v_gene: TRBV9
CDR3aa: CASSVGGSDTEAFF
CDR3nt: TGTGCCAGCAGCGTAGGAGGATCGGACACTGAAGCTTTCTTT

d_gene: TRBD1
abundance: .
j_gene: TRBJ2-5
v_gene: TRBV10-3
CDR3aa: CAISESGQGRQETQYF
CDR3nt: TGTGCCATCAGTGAGTCGGGACAGGGGAGGCAAGAGACCCAGTACTTC

d_gene: .
abundance: .
j_gene: TRBJ2-1
v_gene: TRBV27
CDR3aa: CASSLEFPSPVSYNEQFF
CDR3nt: TGTGCCAGCAGTTTAGAATTCCCTAGCCCCGTTTCCTACAATGAGCAGTTCTTC

d_gene: TRBD1
abundance: few
j_gene: TRBJ2-2
v_gene: TRBV9
CDR3aa: CASSVNSGTGSGELFF
CDR3nt: TGTGCCAGCAGCGTAAATTCCGGGACAGGGTCCGGGGAGCTGTTTTTT

d_gene: .
abundance: .
j_gene: TRBJ1-2
v_gene: TRBV5-6
CDR3aa: CASSLVNENSHGYTF
CDR3nt: TGTGCCAGCAGCTTGGTCAATGAGAACAGCCATGGCTACACCTTC

d_gene: .
abundance: few
j_gene: TRBJ1-2
v_gene: TRBV29-1
CDR3aa: CSPREADGYTF
CDR3nt: TGCAGCCCCAGGGAGGCAGATGGCTACACCTTC

d_gene: TRBD1
abundance: once
j_gene: TRBJ1-2
v_gene: TRBV27
CDR3aa: CATRGQGASGYGYTF
CDR3nt: TGTGCCACCAGGGGACAGGGGGCTTCGGGCTATGGCTACACCTTC

d_gene: TRBD1
abundance: .
j_gene: TRBJ1-6
v_gene: TRBV7-3
CDR3aa: CASRITGGAGSPLHF
CDR3nt: TGTGCCAGCAGAATAACAGGGGGCGCGGGTTCACCCCTCCACTTT

d_gene: TRBD1
abundance: .
j_gene: TRBJ1-1
v_gene: TRBV29-1
CDR3aa: CSVEVRAGGTEAFF
CDR3nt: TGCAGCGTTGAAGTTCGAGCAGGGGGGACTGAAGCTTTCTTT

d_gene: .
abundance: .
j_gene: TRBJ1-1
v_gene: TRBV6-5
CDR3aa: CASSRFPRSEAFF
CDR3nt: TGTGCCAGCAGTAGATTCCCGCGATCTGAAGCTTTCTTT

d_gene: TRBD1
abundance: .
j_gene: TRBJ1-2
v_gene: TRBV5-4
CDR3aa: CASSSDRAGYGYTF
CDR3nt: TGTGCCAGCAGCTCGGACAGGGCGGGCTATGGCTACACCTTC

d_gene: TRBD2
abundance: once
j_gene: TRBJ2-3
v_gene: TRBV19
CDR3aa: CASSIYGGAGTDTQYF
CDR3nt: TGTGCCAGTAGTATCTACGGGGGGGCGGGCACAGATACGCAGTATTTT

d_gene: TRBD1
abundance: .
j_gene: TRBJ1-1
v_gene: TRBV11-2
CDR3aa: CASSFTGTAIMNTEAFF
CDR3nt: TGTGCCAGCAGCTTTACAGGGACAGCTATCATGAACACTGAAGCTTTCTTT

d_gene: .
abundance: .
j_gene: TRBJ1-2
v_gene: TRBV28
CDR3aa: CASSSAQGRGYTF
CDR3nt: TGTGCCAGCAGTTCCGCGCAGGGAAGAGGCTACACCTTC

d_gene: .
abundance: .
j_gene: TRBJ1-4
v_gene: TRBV9
CDR3aa: CASSVGRAAGSEKLFF
CDR3nt: TGTGCCAGCAGCGTAGGAAGAGCAGCAGGGTCTGAAAAACTGTTTTTT

d_gene: TRBD1
abundance: once
j_gene: TRBJ1-2
v_gene: TRBV6-5
CDR3aa: CASRNYGQGVGYTF
CDR3nt: TGTGCCAGCAGAAACTACGGACAGGGGGTCGGCTACACCTTC

d_gene: TRBD2
abundance: .
j_gene: TRBJ2-2
v_gene: TRBV5-1
CDR3aa: CASSLRTSGTGELFF
CDR3nt: TGCGCCAGCAGCTTGAGGACTAGCGGCACCGGGGAGCTGTTTTTT

d_gene: .
abundance: .
j_gene: TRBJ1-1
v_gene: TRBV5-4
CDR3aa: CASSPTGTGNTEAFF
CDR3nt: TGTGCCAGTTCACCTACCGGGACTGGGAACACTGAAGCTTTCTTT

d_gene: .
abundance: .
j_gene: TRBJ2-2
v_gene: TRBV2
CDR3aa: CASRPFGNTGELFF
CDR3nt: TGTGCCAGCAGGCCATTCGGGAACACCGGGGAGCTGTTTTTT

d_gene: TRBD1
abundance: .
j_gene: TRBJ2-3
v_gene: TRBV7-6
CDR3aa: CASSLVVPSGTGVEDTQYF
CDR3nt: TGTGCCAGCAGCTTAGTAGTCCCCTCCGGGACAGGGGTGGAAGATACGCAGTATTTT

d_gene: TRBD1
abundance: .
j_gene: TRBJ1-5
v_gene: TRBV4-1
CDR3aa: CASSPGTDNQPQHF
CDR3nt: TGCGCCAGCAGTCCTGGGACAGACAATCAGCCCCAGCATTTT

d_gene: .
abundance: .
j_gene: TRBJ2-5
v_gene: TRBV3-1/TRBV3-2
CDR3aa: CASSQDLGSSRETQYF
CDR3nt: TGTGCCAGCAGCCAAGATCTGGGGAGTAGCCGGGAGACCCAGTACTTC

d_gene: .
abundance: once
j_gene: TRBJ1-2
v_gene: TRBV6-6
CDR3aa: CASSRSLTIPLRGYTF
CDR3nt: TGTGCCAGCAGCCGATCCTTAACGATCCCCCTGCGGGGCTACACCTTC

d_gene: TRBD1
abundance: .
j_gene: TRBJ1-6
v_gene: TRBV4-1
CDR3aa: CASSQGDRGSNSPLHF
CDR3nt: TGCGCCAGCAGCCAAGGGGACAGGGGTTCCAATTCACCCCTCCACTTT

d_gene: .
abundance: .
j_gene: TRBJ1-6
v_gene: TRBV5-5
CDR3aa: CASSSGGENSPLHF
CDR3nt: TGTGCCAGCAGCTCTGGCGGGGAGAATTCACCCCTCCACTTT

d_gene: .
abundance: .
j_gene: TRBJ2-1
v_gene: TRBV15
CDR3aa: CATRGRGSYNEQFF
CDR3nt: TGTGCCACCAGGGGCAGGGGATCCTACAATGAGCAGTTCTTC